This T cell receptor (beta chain) came from a study of blood T cells in healthy people across ages (dated by TCRdb to the mid-2010s). Regarding the study in general: Template switching captured roughly one uniquely barcoded TCR beta cDNA molecule per two T cells in model experiments. The donors were divided into four age groups: young (average approximately 15 years), middle-aged (approximately 39), aged (around 67) and long-lived (roughly 88). To avoid experimental bias, donors of different ages were spread randomly across the sequencing lanes. The study analyzed two additional independent replicas of 1 million unique cDNA reads from the same blood draw for two donors, one aged 18 to 30 and one aged 80 or older. Age-related changes in TCR beta repertoire diversity were measured in the study by deep sequencing normalized with unique cDNA molecular identifiers.

The donors were roughly 38 Caucasian individuals from Russia, aged 6 to 90 years, who were systemically healthy. Around 9.7 milliliters of peripheral blood were collected from each donor into EDTA-treated Vacutainer tubes. Ficoll-Paque density-gradient centrifugation was used to isolate PBMCs, with at least 6 million obtained per sample. Total RNA was extracted from PBMCs with Trizol reagent, with at least 6 micrograms obtained per sample. Naive CD45RAhigh/CD27high T cell percentages were measured by flow cytometry on a PBMC aliquot from every donor. Receptor amplification or capture employed 5' RACE. TCRdb records Illumina HiSeq 2500 as the sequencer. A second PCR of about 7 to 12 cycles was run with a J-beta primer mix and a sample-barcoded 5' primer. Each TCR beta cDNA molecule received a unique molecular identifier from a template-switch 5' adaptor carrying 12 random nucleotides. Each sample yielded at least 3 million CDR3-containing paired-end reads. All of the RNA was converted into first-strand cDNA using the Mint cDNA synthesis kit, with a TRBC-specific oligonucleotide serving as the primer. After uracil-DNA glycosylase treatment, a first 18-cycle PCR used universal primers M1SS and BC2_uni_R on all cDNA. The authors processed their data as follows. Normalization of each sample was performed by random selection of 1 million high-quality reads, each carrying a distinct molecular identifier. Reads with shared molecular identifiers were discarded instead of being binned into consensus sequences. CDR3 identification, clonotype clustering and error correction used MiTCR with a Q25 quality threshold and the strictest error-elimination algorithm. A nonparametric unseen species model with Euler transformation was used to estimate a lower bound on total TCR beta diversity. TCRdb took the public reads, trimmed them with fastp at Q25, ran MiXCR for clone calling and kept in-frame beta chains. Merged by CDR3 protein, the rows form single entries marked with the most common genes and DNA. The V and J calls were not made by the authors but by TCRdb's processing. Recorded for this sample are 1.5 million to 2 million distinct CDR3 sequences; roughly 28% of them occurred a single time. About 8% of the sample is in the top ten clones.

General study outcomes and caveats: Because the CMV infection status of the donors was unknown, age-related changes in expanded clonotypes may potentially have been confounded. Compared with the aged group, the long-lived group had more naive CD4+ T cells, fewer expanded clones and increased TCR diversity, suggesting age selection. A strong correlation was found between observed TCR beta diversity and the percentage of naive T cells measured by flow cytometry. Estimates of total diversity based on one million sequenced T cells were considered lower bounds and underestimates. Observed TCR beta diversity per million T cells fell roughly linearly with age, and a significant reduction was already apparent by age approximately 41. Bulk unsorted PBMC profiling prevented conclusive comparison of naive and antigen-experienced compartments.

Concerning this clonotype itself: The antigen it recognizes is unknown. No much larger clone is present one base from it, and per-base qualities are unavailable.

Sequencing was performed on blood. The TCR sequence derives from a woman in her thirties in good health.

The DNA sequence is as follows: TGTGCCTGGAGTGTACTCGATGAGCAGTTCTTC. Its translation is CAWSVLDEQFF. The chain is assembled from TRBV30 and TRBJ2-1; the D gene lacks a confident call. V is pared back by 0 bases and J by 8 bases, with 5 bases lying between the germline termini. In the germline V gene (reference sequence), CDR1 corresponds to GTSNPN and CDR2 to SVGIG. The CDR3 numbers 11 residues from cysteine through phenylalanine. The CDR3 DNA has 33 bases and is translated from base 1.